This entry concerns a single T cell receptor beta chain. The antigen remains undetermined. A second PCR, run for roughly 7 to 11 cycles, used a sample-barcoded 5' primer plus a J-beta primer mix. Each cDNA molecule received a tag from a template-switch adaptor that had 12 random nucleotides. TCRdb reanalysed the 5' RACE reads using MiXCR and keeps one entry per CDR3 protein. The table includes about 1.8 million distinct CDR3 sequences, around 48% detected once. The CDR3 is made up of 15 amino acids. CDR1 is SGHRS and CDR2 is YFSETQ in the germline V gene. The V and J ends lost 2 bases and 10 bases respectively, with 19 bases between them. The sample originates from a study of blood T cells in healthy people across ages. Study observations and caveats: With unsorted PBMCs, a conclusive comparison of naive versus antigen-experienced cells was not possible.

Isolation of PBMCs gave at least 6.5 million cells per sample. The clonotype originates from a woman aged 40 to 50 in good health. Sequenced input: blood. This chain uses TRBV5-1 with TRBJ2-1; D uncertain. For the CDR3, the DNA is TGCGCCAGCAGCTTACCCTTGCCGACGGCCCCCGAGCAGTTCTTC. Protein: CASSLPLPTAPEQFF.